This TCR beta chain was identified in a study of blood T cell repertoires in COVID-19. At the level of the study: The samples span acute and convalescent COVID-19 from the United States, Italy and Spain.

Trimming shortened V by 3 bases and J by 5 bases, and 13 bases separated the two germline ends. The CDR3 totals 14 residues. Germline CDR1 reads SNHLY; CDR2 reads FYNNEI. Patients at the Seattle site were enrolled during active infection and followed longitudinally. Original handling: Amplification of reference gene primers provided the estimated nucleated cell counts. TCRdb's copy holds only in-frame clones and misses some; the assay was immunoSEQ multiplex PCR. D and trimming come from the DNA, and the V and J calls and clone size come from that table. Of 410,000 or so clones listed, 89% are singletons.

The sample taken for sequencing was peripheral blood. The chain uses TRBV2 and TRBJ1-2; D may be TRBD1 (5 bases). The receptor comes from a middle-aged woman with COVID-19, enrolled during active disease. The chain's CDR3 is CASSERTLLYGYTF. The CDR3, as DNA: TGTGCCAGCAGTGAGAGGACACTACTATATGGCTACACCTTC.